Following are 5 T cell receptor beta chains from one sample sequenced in a study of shared clonotypes between healthy human individuals. The table came from immunoSEQ multiplex PCR; TCRdb's copy has only in-frame clones and leaves some out. The sample has 100,000 or so clones, around 64% seen once. The sequenced material came from memory CD8+ T cells sorted from blood. Subset denoted: CD45RO+ cells pooled with CCR7-negative TemRA cells. The origin of the receptors is a young woman in good health.

This clone was counted between two and nine times. The rearrangement joins TRBV28 to TRBJ2-7; 7 nucleotides line up with TRBD1. The J segment lost 8 bases and the V segment lost 2 bases, leaving 12 bases of the junction unmatched. The CDR3 extends over 15 amino acids. Germline CDR1 reads MDHEN; CDR2 reads SYDVKM. CDR3 sequence reads: CASSLKQGWAKKQYF. The CDR3 DNA reads as TGTGCCAGCAGTTTAAAACAGGGGTGGGCTAAAAAGCAGTACTTC. The full variable domain, rest sourced from reference TRBV28 and TRBJ2-7, is DVKVTQSSRYLVKRTGEKVFLECVQDMDHENMFWYRQDPGLGLRLIYFSYDVKMKEKGDIPEGYSVSREKKERFSLILESASTNQTSMYLCASSLKQGWAKKQYFGPGTRLTVT.

The chain recombines TRBV18 with TRBJ2-5; TRBD2 might be the D (6 bases). V lost 3 bases and J 4 bases, leaving 15 bases between the germline ends. CDR3 size: 15 residues. Germline CDR1 and CDR2: KGHSH and LQKENI. The CDR3 spells CASSPPVAGSETQYF. Written as DNA, the CDR3 is TGTGCCAGCTCACCTCCAGTTGCGGGGTCAGAGACCCAGTACTTC.

The V call is TRBV29-1, the J call TRBJ2-7; D gene ambiguous. The CDR3 has 13 residues. In germline, CDR1 is SQVTM, CDR2 ANQGSEA. With 5 bases removed from V and 0 bases from J, the gap between germline ends came to 11 bases. In nucleotides, the CDR3 is TGCAGCGTTACCGACACCCACTCCTACGAGCAGTACTTC. It specifies CSVTDTHSYEQYF.

This clone occurred a few times. The chain recombines TRBV20-1 with TRBJ2-4, with 7 bases lining up with TRBD1. The CDR3 has 11 residues. Germline lookup yields CDR1 DFQATT and CDR2 SNEGSKA (reference sequence). CDR3 protein: CSSDRADIQYF. The CDR3 bases are TGCAGCTCCGACAGGGCGGACATTCAGTACTTC.

J is TRBJ1-1 and V is TRBV2; the D gene is possibly TRBD1 (5 bases). This CDR3 comprises 11 residues. The V and J ends lost 6 bases and 10 bases respectively, with 12 bases between them. CDR1 is SNHLY and CDR2 is FYNNEI in the germline V gene. This CDR3 reads CASSRGEAAFF. CDR3 DNA sequence: TGTGCCAGCAGCCGAGGGGAGGCAGCTTTCTTT.